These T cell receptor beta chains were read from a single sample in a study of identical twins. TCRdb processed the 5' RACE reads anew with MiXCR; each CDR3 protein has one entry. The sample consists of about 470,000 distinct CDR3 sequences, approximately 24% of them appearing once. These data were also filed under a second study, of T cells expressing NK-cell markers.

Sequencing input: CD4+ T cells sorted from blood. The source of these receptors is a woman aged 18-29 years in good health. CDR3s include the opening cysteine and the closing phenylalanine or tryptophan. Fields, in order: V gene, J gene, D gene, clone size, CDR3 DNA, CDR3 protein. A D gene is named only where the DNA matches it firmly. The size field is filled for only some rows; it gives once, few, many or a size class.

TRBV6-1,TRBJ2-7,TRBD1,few,TGTGCCAGCAGGGGGACAGGGGCCTACGAGCAGTACTTC,CASRGTGAYEQYF
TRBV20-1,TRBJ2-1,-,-,TGCAGTGCTAGAAATTACCAACGGCCGAATGAGCAGTTCTTC,CSARNYQRPNEQFF
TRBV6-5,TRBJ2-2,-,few,TGTGCCAGCAGTTCGCTACAGGGTGACACCGGGGAGCTGTTTTTT,CASSSLQGDTGELFF
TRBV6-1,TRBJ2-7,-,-,TGTGCCAGCAACCCCCTTGGGCGGAGCTCCTACGAGCAGTACTTC,CASNPLGRSSYEQYF
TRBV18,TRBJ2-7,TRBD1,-,TGTGCCAGCTCACATTCAGGGGGTATCCACGAGCAGTACTTC,CASSHSGGIHEQYF
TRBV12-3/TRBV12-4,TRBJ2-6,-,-,TGTGCCAGCAGTTTTGCGGGCCCTGGGGCCAACGTCCTGACTTTC,CASSFAGPGANVLTF
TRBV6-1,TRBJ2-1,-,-,TGTGCCAGCATTGGAGGTTTGGGCGGTGAGCAGTTCTTC,CASIGGLGGEQFF
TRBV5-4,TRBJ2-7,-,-,TGTGCCAGCAGCTTGCGCGGGGTCTACGAGCAGTACTTC,CASSLRGVYEQYF
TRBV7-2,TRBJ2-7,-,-,TGTGCCAGCAGCTTCAACACACGCTACGAGCAGTACTTC,CASSFNTRYEQYF
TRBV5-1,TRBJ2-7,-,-,TGCGCCAGCAGCTCTACCGGGGGAAACTACGAGCAGTACTTC,CASSSTGGNYEQYF
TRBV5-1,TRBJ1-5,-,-,TGCGCCAGCAGCTTGGACCCAACGGGCAATCAGCCCCAGCATTTT,CASSLDPTGNQPQHF
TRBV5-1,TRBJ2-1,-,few,TGCGCCAGCAGGGTGAGCTCCTACAATGAGCAGTTCTTC,CASRVSSYNEQFF
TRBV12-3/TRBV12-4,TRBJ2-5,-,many,TGTGCCAGCAGTTTGATGGTAGCTGAGACCCAGTACTTC,CASSLMVAETQYF
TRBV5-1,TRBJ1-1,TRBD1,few,TGCGCCAGCAGCCCCCTACGACAGGGGCGATCGAACACTGAAGCTTTCTTT,CASSPLRQGRSNTEAFF
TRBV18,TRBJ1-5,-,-,TGTGCCAGCTCACTAGGCCAGGCCCAGCCCCAGCATTTT,CASSLGQAQPQHF
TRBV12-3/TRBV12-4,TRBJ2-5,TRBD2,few,TGTGCCAGCAGTCGCGGGGGAGGGCACATGGGCGAGACCCAGTACTTC,CASSRGGGHMGETQYF
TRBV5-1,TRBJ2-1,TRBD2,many,TGCGCCAGCAGCGCACCCGGGACTAGGGTGGGGAATGAGCAGTTCTTC,CASSAPGTRVGNEQFF
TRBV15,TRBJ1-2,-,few,TGTGCCACCAGCAGAGAGCCCGGGTTGGACTATGGCTACACCTTC,CATSREPGLDYGYTF
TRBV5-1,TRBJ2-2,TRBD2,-,TGCGCCAGCAGCCCCTCCGGGACTAGCGGGAGGCGGTTTTTT,CASSPSGTSGRRFF
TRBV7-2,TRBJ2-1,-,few,TGTGCCAGCAGCCCATTTATTGAGCAGTTCTTC,CASSPFIEQFF
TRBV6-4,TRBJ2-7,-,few,TGTGCCACAAGGGGTCACAGGAAAACCTACGAGCAGTACTTC,CATRGHRKTYEQYF
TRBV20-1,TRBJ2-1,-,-,TGCAGTGCTAATTCCGATGGGGAGTACAATGAGCAGTTCTTC,CSANSDGEYNEQFF
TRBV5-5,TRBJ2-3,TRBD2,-,TGTGCCAGCAGCTTGGCGCGGGGGTACACAGATACGCAGTATTTT,CASSLARGYTDTQYF
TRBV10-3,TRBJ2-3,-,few,TGTGCCATCAGTCTAGAGGAAGCAGATACGCAGTATTTT,CAISLEEADTQYF
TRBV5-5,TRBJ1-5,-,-,TGTGCCAGCAGCCCGAGCGCCAGCAATCAGCCCCAGCATTTT,CASSPSASNQPQHF
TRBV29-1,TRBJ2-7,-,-,TGCAGCGTGGGGGCCGGGATTTACTCCTACGAGCAGTACTTC,CSVGAGIYSYEQYF
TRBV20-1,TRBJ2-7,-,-,TGCAGTGCCAGGGTAGGCCAGGGGAGGGCCTACGAGCAGTACTTC,CSARVGQGRAYEQYF
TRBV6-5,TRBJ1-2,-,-,TGTGCCAGCAGTTGGGTGCAGGGTAACTATGGCTACACCTTC,CASSWVQGNYGYTF
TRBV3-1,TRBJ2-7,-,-,TGTGCCAGCAGCCAAGATCTCCCGTCCTACGAGCAGTACTTC,CASSQDLPSYEQYF
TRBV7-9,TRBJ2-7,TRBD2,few,TGTGCCAGCAGCGTTACTAGCGGGGGCGTGGAGCAGTACTTC,CASSVTSGGVEQYF
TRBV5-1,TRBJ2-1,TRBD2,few,TGCGCCAGCAGCTTACTAGCGGGAGGGCCAGATGAGCAGTTCTTC,CASSLLAGGPDEQFF
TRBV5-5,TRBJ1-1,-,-,TGTGCCAGCAGCTTGTACCCACCTAGGACGGCTGGTAACACTGAAGCTTTCTTT,CASSLYPPRTAGNTEAFF
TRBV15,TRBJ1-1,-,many,TGTGCCACCAGCAGAGATTTGGACACTGAAGCTTTCTTT,CATSRDLDTEAFF
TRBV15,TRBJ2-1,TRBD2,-,TGTGCCACCTCTAGCGGCAACTACAATGAGCAGTTCTTC,CATSSGNYNEQFF
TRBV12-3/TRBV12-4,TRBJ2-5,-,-,TGTGCCAGCAGTTTTGGGCAAGGAAGCGGAGAGACCCAGTACTTC,CASSFGQGSGETQYF
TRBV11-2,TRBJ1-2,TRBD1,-,TGTGCCAGCAGCTCATCCGGGACAGCCTTAACCTACACCTTC,CASSSSGTALTYTF
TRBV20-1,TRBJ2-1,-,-,TGCAGTGTTATAATACCTAGCAAGAATGAGCAGTTCTTC,CSVIIPSKNEQFF
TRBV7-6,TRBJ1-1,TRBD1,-,TGTGCCAGCAGCTCCCAATGGGACAGGGGGGTCGGCACTGAAGCTTTCTTT,CASSSQWDRGVGTEAFF
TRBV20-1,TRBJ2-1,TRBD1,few,TGCAGTGCCGTAGGGACAGGGGGTTGGGATGAGCAGTTCTTC,CSAVGTGGWDEQFF
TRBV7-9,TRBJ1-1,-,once,TGTGCCAGCAGCTTTGCAGGGCTAGAGGGTGAAGCTTTCTTT,CASSFAGLEGEAFF
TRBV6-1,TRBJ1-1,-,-,TGTGCCAGCAGCCCTCCTAGCGCTTTGAACACTGAAGCTTTCTTT,CASSPPSALNTEAFF